The text below deals with one T cell receptor beta chain. Its matching antigen is unknown. The source of the sample is a study of T cell repertoires in cytomegalovirus infection. Study-wide results and limits: Cumulative public TCR beta family frequency identified carriers of CMV plus the relevant HLA. Ex vivo responses were dominated by HLA-C-restricted CMV-specific TCR beta clonotypes.

This CDR3 is 14 amino acids long. The V end lost 2 bases, the J end lost 7 bases, and 12 bases lay between the germline ends. Germline-derived CDR1 and CDR2 are MNHEY and SMNVEV (reference sequence). TCRdb recomputed calls from the reads with MiXCR, one row per CDR3 protein. The sample yields about 280,000 distinct CDR3 sequences, around 20% seen once. The source of this sequence is a human donor in good health (CMV status not recorded). Some clones in this sample may be carry-over from other donors' samples. This chain uses TRBV27 with TRBJ2-1, with unresolved D. The sample was cultured PBMCs, taken from culture after CMV antigen stimulation. Here the CDR3 reads CASSLGGIGNEQFF. CDR3 DNA sequence: TGTGCCAGCAGTTTAGGCGGAATCGGGAATGAGCAGTTCTTC.